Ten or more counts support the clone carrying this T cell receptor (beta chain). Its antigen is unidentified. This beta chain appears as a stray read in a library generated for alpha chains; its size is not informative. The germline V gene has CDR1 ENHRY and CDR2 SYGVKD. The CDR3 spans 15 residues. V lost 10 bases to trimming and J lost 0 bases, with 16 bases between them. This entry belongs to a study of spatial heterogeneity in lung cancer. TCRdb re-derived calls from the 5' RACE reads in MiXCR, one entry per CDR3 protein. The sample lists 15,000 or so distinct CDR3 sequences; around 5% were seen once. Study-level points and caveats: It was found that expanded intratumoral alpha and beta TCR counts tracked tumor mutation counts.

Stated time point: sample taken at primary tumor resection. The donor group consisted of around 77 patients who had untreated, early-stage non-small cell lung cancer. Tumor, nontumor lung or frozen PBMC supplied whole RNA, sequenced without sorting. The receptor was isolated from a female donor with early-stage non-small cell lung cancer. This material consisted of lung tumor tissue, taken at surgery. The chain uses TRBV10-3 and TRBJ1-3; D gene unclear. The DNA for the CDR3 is TGTGCCACACGGACCATCGTCGGCTCTGGAAACACCATATATTTT. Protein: CATRTIVGSGNTIYF.